The clone carrying this TCR beta chain has just one count. Its antigen is as yet unknown. This sample was taken from a study of cytomegalovirus exposure and HLA in healthy donors. The length of the CDR3 is 15 residues. V was clipped by 4 bases and J by 1 base, with 13 bases between them. CDR1 GTSNPN and CDR2 SVGIG come from the germline V gene (reference sequence). 13 Jbeta primers and 60 Vbeta primers were used for the PCR. The assay was immunoSEQ multiplex PCR, and TCRdb's table has in-frame clones only and misses some. The sample includes about 180,000 clones, 75% to 90% of them seen just once. Study-wide points: A list of approximately 150 TCR beta chains associated with cytomegalovirus was given.

The source material was PBMCs. The sequence came from a girl aged 10 to 17 in good health and CMV-seropositive. This chain connects TRBV30 to TRBJ2-2; the D gene is possibly TRBD1 (6 bases). The CDR3 DNA reads as TGTGCCTGGATGCTTGGGACAAAGAACACCGGGGAGCTGTTTTTT. Protein product: CAWMLGTKNTGELFF.